This TCR beta chain comes out of a study of shared clonotypes between healthy human individuals. Across the study: Researchers drew samples from a couple of women and three men aged 18 to 49. Plates per donor: three CD4 naive, three CD4 memory, two CD8 naive, one CD8 memory.

A remark on this clone: Its antigen is as yet unknown.

General observations from the study: Against clonotypes common to all four donors, non-shared ones had lower generation probabilities.

Losses at the gene ends were 1 base for V and 6 bases for J; bases not matched to a gene: 6. Germline CDR1 SQVTM, CDR2 ANQGSEA. The CDR3 is 15 amino acids. In the source study's methods: ImmunoSEQ sequences covered only the junction and lacked quality scores; filtering therefore differed. Method: immunoSEQ multiplex PCR; TCRdb's copy keeps in-frame clones and lacks some. Clonal size and the V and J genes are those of that table, whereas D and trimming came from the DNA. The data contain some 690,000 clones, about 92% of them seen just once; the ten biggest clones take up 34%. Input material: memory CD8+ T cells from PBMCs. Specified subset: CD45RO+ cells pooled with CCR7-negative TemRA cells. The receptor comes from a man in his late teens or twenties in good health. Some clones in this sample may be carry-over from other donors' samples. This chain links TRBV29-1 with TRBJ2-7, with 13 bases identical to TRBD2. CDR3 nucleotide sequence: TGCAGCGTTGAAGGGACTAGCGGGAGTTTTATCGAGCAGTACTTC. Its protein is CSVEGTSGSFIEQYF.